This TCR beta chain was recorded in a study of early T cells in non-severe SARS-CoV-2 infection. For the study at large: Chains from this unsorted whole-blood bulk RNA could not be paired.

The CDR3 loop spans 14 amino acids. Between the trimmed V and J ends, which lost 0 bases and 5 bases, there was a span of 8 bases. From germline, CDR1 is KGHSH and CDR2 LQKENI. Individual cDNA molecules were tagged with unique molecular identifiers. MiXCR, run by TCRdb on the 5' RACE reads, gives a single entry per CDR3 protein. The sample shows tens of thousands of distinct CDR3 sequences, around 5% of them seen only once. This clonotype was seen many times. The TCR comes from an adult who was a healthcare worker with PCR-confirmed SARS-CoV-2 infection or an uninfected control (not recorded which). The J gene is TRBJ2-1, the V gene TRBV18; D unclear. Input material: whole blood. The CDR3 DNA sequence: TGTGCCAGCTCACCACCCAGCACCCACAATGAGCAGTTCTTC. Encoded protein: CASSPPSTHNEQFF.